This TCR beta chain was retrieved from a study of Graves' ophthalmopathy and Graves' hyperthyroidism. Study-level points and caveats: Also, most clonotypes expanded in the thyroid above 0.001 frequency appeared in blood.

Note on this clonotype: Its antigen is not identified.

TCR beta CDR3 regions were amplified from RNA transcripts. RT-PCR was first run with HTBI primers, then multiplex PCR in a second round. Via MiXCR, TCRdb re-called the multiplex PCR reads, giving one row per CDR3 protein. The table includes about 550,000 distinct CDR3 sequences, under 45% detected once. V lost 4 bases, J lost 4 bases, and 22 bases lay in between. The CDR3 consists of 17 residues. The germline gives CDR1 LGHDT, CDR2 YNNKEL (reference sequence). This receptor was obtained from an adult man with Graves' hyperthyroidism. The genes are TRBV3-1 and TRBJ1-2; D possibly corresponds to TRBD1 (5 bases). The sequencing input was peripheral blood or thyroid tissue (not recorded which). The CDR3 DNA reads as TGTGCCAGCAGCCCGTGGGACTCTAAGGCCGGAATCTATGGCTACACCTTC. This codes for CASSPWDSKAGIYGYTF.